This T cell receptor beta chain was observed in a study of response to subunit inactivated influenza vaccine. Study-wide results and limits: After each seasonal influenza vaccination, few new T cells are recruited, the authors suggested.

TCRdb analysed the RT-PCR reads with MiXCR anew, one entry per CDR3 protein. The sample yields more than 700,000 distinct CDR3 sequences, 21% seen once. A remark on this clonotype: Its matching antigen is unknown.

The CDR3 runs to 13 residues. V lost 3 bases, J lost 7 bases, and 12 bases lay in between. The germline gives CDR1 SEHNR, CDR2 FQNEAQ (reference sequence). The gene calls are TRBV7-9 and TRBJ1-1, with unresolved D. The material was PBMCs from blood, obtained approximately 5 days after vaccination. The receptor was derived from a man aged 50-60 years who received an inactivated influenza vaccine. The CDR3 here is CASSLAGQSEAFF. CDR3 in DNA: TGTGCCAGCAGCTTGGCCGGGCAAAGTGAAGCTTTCTTT.